This paragraph reports one T cell receptor (beta chain). What it binds is unknown. The assay was immunoSEQ multiplex PCR, and TCRdb's table has in-frame clones only and misses some. The sample lists 120,000 to 150,000 clones, around 90% occurring once. The germline gives CDR1 SGHTA, CDR2 FQGNSA. The CDR3 runs 15 residues. Trimming shortened V by 1 base and J by 7 bases, and 16 bases separated the two germline ends. This entry comes from a study of T cell responses to AZD1222 COVID-19 vaccine. Study-level findings and limits: Mapped onto spike, vaccine-associated CD4 TCRs spanned it and were dominant at 160-218 and 743-854. Females outnumbered males among donors, who were mostly white British; clonal diversity was possibly underestimated. The study sampled repertoires only after the peak T cell response. Seropositivity was recorded at baseline in only 6 or 7 AZD1222 recipients.

The rearrangement joins TRBV7-2 to TRBJ1-2; possible D gene TRBD1, 6 bases. Sequencing used peripheral blood, obtained 28 days after the second dose of the MenACWY control vaccine. This TCR was recovered from an adult who received the MenACWY meningococcal vaccine as a control. The CDR3 protein is CASSLDRQGYRGYTF. In DNA form, the CDR3 reads TGTGCCAGCAGCTTAGATCGTCAGGGGTACCGTGGCTACACCTTC.